Listed below are T cell receptor beta chains from one sample, sequenced in a study of blood T cell repertoires in COVID-19. The repertoire was sequenced with immunoSEQ multiplex PCR; TCRdb's copy has only in-frame clones and lacks some. In the table there are more than 110,000 clones, 65% to 85% of which are singletons. Source material: peripheral blood. These receptors were obtained from a woman between 55 and 75 years old with acute or convalescent COVID-19. CDR3s include the opening cysteine and the closing phenylalanine or tryptophan. Fields, in order: J gene, clone size, V gene, D gene, CDR3 DNA, CDR3 protein. A D gene is named only where the DNA matches it firmly. Clone size is not always given. Where it is, it says once, few, many or a class for expanded clones.

J: TRBJ1-2; size: few; V: TRBV6-5; D: TRBD1; DNA: TGTGCCAGCAGGCAATACTCAGGGGGGAACTATGGCTACACCTTC; CDR3: CASRQYSGGNYGYTF
J: TRBJ2-1; size: .; V: TRBV3-1/TRBV3-2; D: .; DNA: TGTGCCAGCAGCCGAGCGTTGGAACTCAACAATGAGCAGTTCTTC; CDR3: CASSRALELNNEQFF
J: TRBJ2-5; size: once; V: TRBV7-6; D: TRBD2; DNA: TGTGCCAGCAGCTCTACCTGGACTAGCGGGAGTGAGGAGACCCAGTACTTC; CDR3: CASSSTWTSGSEETQYF
J: TRBJ1-5; size: once; V: TRBV7-8; D: TRBD1; DNA: TGTGCCAGCAGCTCTCAGGGCGGACAGGGGGATCAGCCCCAGCATTTT; CDR3: CASSSQGGQGDQPQHF
J: TRBJ1-4; size: .; V: TRBV4-3; D: .; DNA: TGCGCCAGCAGCCCGGGGGGTATGGAAAAACTGTTTTTT; CDR3: CASSPGGMEKLFF
J: TRBJ1-2; size: .; V: TRBV29-1; D: .; DNA: TGCAGCGTTGAAAACAGTGATGGCTACACCTTC; CDR3: CSVENSDGYTF
J: TRBJ1-2; size: once; V: TRBV19; D: .; DNA: TGTGCCAGTATGCAGGTTAACTATGGCTACACCTTC; CDR3: CASMQVNYGYTF
J: TRBJ1-1; size: .; V: TRBV6-5; D: .; DNA: TGTGCCAGCAGTCCAGAATGGGGGCTTGGCACTGAAGCTTTCTTT; CDR3: CASSPEWGLGTEAFF
J: TRBJ1-4; size: .; V: TRBV11-3; D: .; DNA: TGTGCCAGCAGCTTCGGACCTGGGGGGGAAAAACTGTTTTTT; CDR3: CASSFGPGGEKLFF
J: TRBJ2-2; size: .; V: TRBV5-1; D: .; DNA: TGCGCCAGCAACGACGAGGGAGCTTTAAACACCGGGGAGCTGTTTTTT; CDR3: CASNDEGALNTGELFF
J: TRBJ1-2; size: .; V: TRBV7-8; D: .; DNA: TGTGCCAGCAGCTACACGGGACAAGACTATGGCTACACCTTC; CDR3: CASSYTGQDYGYTF
J: TRBJ2-3; size: .; V: TRBV6-5; D: TRBD2; DNA: TGTGCCAGCAGTTACTGGTCGGGAGGCGCGGATACGCAGTATTTT; CDR3: CASSYWSGGADTQYF
J: TRBJ1-3; size: .; V: TRBV28; D: .; DNA: TGTGCCAGCAGTTCCCCCAGCTCTGGAAACACCATATATTTT; CDR3: CASSSPSSGNTIYF
J: TRBJ1-6; size: .; V: TRBV18; D: .; DNA: TGTGCCAGCTCACCAGGAGGGGCCGCACCCCTCCACTTT; CDR3: CASSPGGAAPLHF
J: TRBJ2-3; size: .; V: TRBV19; D: TRBD2; DNA: TGTGCCAGTACCCCAGCGGGAGGGTCTACAACGCAGTATTTT; CDR3: CASTPAGGSTTQYF
J: TRBJ1-2; size: .; V: TRBV19; D: TRBD1; DNA: TGTGCCAGTAGTATACAGGGGGCCCGTGGCTACACCTTC; CDR3: CASSIQGARGYTF
J: TRBJ2-5; size: .; V: TRBV7-8; D: .; DNA: TGTGCCAGCAGCTTACCAAGGGGTTACCAAGAGACCCAGTACTTC; CDR3: CASSLPRGYQETQYF
J: TRBJ2-6; size: .; V: TRBV5-4; D: .; DNA: TGTGCCAGCAGCGTAGGGAGATCTGGGGCCAACGTCCTGACTTTC; CDR3: CASSVGRSGANVLTF
J: TRBJ2-7; size: .; V: TRBV4-1; D: .; DNA: TGCGCCAGCAGCCACCATCCCGGGACCTACGAGCAGTACTTC; CDR3: CASSHHPGTYEQYF
J: TRBJ2-7; size: .; V: TRBV3-1/TRBV3-2; D: TRBD2; DNA: TGTGCCAGCAGCCAAATAGCGGGAGGCGCCTACGAGCAGTACTTC; CDR3: CASSQIAGGAYEQYF
J: TRBJ2-1; size: .; V: TRBV7-2; D: .; DNA: TGTGCCAGCAGCCCCACACACAATGAGCAGTTCTTC; CDR3: CASSPTHNEQFF
J: TRBJ2-2; size: .; V: TRBV7-3; D: .; DNA: TGTGCCAGCAGCCCCCAGGGTCCCGGGGAGCTGTTTTTT; CDR3: CASSPQGPGELFF
J: TRBJ2-1; size: .; V: TRBV6-5; D: TRBD1; DNA: TGTGCCAGCAGTTACCCCGGGACAGGGAACGGTGAGTGGTTCTTC; CDR3: CASSYPGTGNGEWFF
J: TRBJ2-1; size: .; V: TRBV30; D: .; DNA: TGTGCCTGGAGTGTAATCTATGAGCAGTTCTTC; CDR3: CAWSVIYEQFF
J: TRBJ1-1; size: few; V: TRBV28; D: .; DNA: TGTGCCTGCGACAGTACAAACACTGAAGCTTTCTTT; CDR3: CACDSTNTEAFF
J: TRBJ1-2; size: .; V: TRBV28; D: .; DNA: TGTGCCAGCAGTTTGGCTGGCCTCTATGGCTACACCTTC; CDR3: CASSLAGLYGYTF
J: TRBJ2-3; size: .; V: TRBV12-5; D: TRBD2; DNA: TGTGCTTCCGGGGGGAGCACAGATACGCAGTATTTT; CDR3: CASGGSTDTQYF
J: TRBJ1-4; size: .; V: TRBV21-1; D: .; DNA: TGTGCCAGCCGTCACAGGCTGGGAGAAAAACTGTTTTTT; CDR3: CASRHRLGEKLFF
J: TRBJ1-5; size: few; V: TRBV24-1; D: .; DNA: TGTGCCACCAGTGACCAAACGACAGGTACTAATCAGCCCCAGCATTTT; CDR3: CATSDQTTGTNQPQHF
J: TRBJ1-2; size: .; V: TRBV11-3; D: .; DNA: TGTGCCAGCAGCGGAGAAGGACTGAATGTTGGCTACACCTTC; CDR3: CASSGEGLNVGYTF
J: TRBJ2-5; size: .; V: TRBV14; D: .; DNA: TGTGCCAGCAGCCGACAGATTGGGGCGGAGACCCAGTACTTC; CDR3: CASSRQIGAETQYF
J: TRBJ1-1; size: .; V: TRBV19; D: .; DNA: TGTGCCAGTAACTTTTATGGGGGGAGGACTGAAGCTTTCTTT; CDR3: CASNFYGGRTEAFF
J: TRBJ2-5; size: .; V: TRBV25-1; D: TRBD1; DNA: TGTGCCAGCAGTGCAGAGACAGGGGCTGGGGGGACCCAGTACTTC; CDR3: CASSAETGAGGTQYF